This entry concerns a single T cell receptor (beta chain). These data originate in a study of T-cell memory formation after mild COVID-19. MiXCR was run by TCRdb on the 5' RACE reads, yielding one entry per CDR3 protein. The sample carries about 88,000 distinct CDR3 sequences, 25% recorded once. The CDR3 has 13 amino acids. Trimming removed 1 base from V and 9 bases from J, with 10 bases in between. Germline V lookup: CDR1 MNHEY, CDR2 SVGAGI. The sequenced sample consisted of PBMCs or a T cell subset sorted from them (not recorded which). The receptor was isolated from a young man who had mild COVID-19 (a few samples of this study predate the infection). Cell type and time point are not known. The genes are TRBV6-5 and TRBJ2-1; weak D call: TRBD2 (6 bases). CDR3 sequence (DNA): TGTGCCAGCAGTTACTGGGACTCGGGTGAGCAGTTCTTC. Its protein product is CASSYWDSGEQFF.